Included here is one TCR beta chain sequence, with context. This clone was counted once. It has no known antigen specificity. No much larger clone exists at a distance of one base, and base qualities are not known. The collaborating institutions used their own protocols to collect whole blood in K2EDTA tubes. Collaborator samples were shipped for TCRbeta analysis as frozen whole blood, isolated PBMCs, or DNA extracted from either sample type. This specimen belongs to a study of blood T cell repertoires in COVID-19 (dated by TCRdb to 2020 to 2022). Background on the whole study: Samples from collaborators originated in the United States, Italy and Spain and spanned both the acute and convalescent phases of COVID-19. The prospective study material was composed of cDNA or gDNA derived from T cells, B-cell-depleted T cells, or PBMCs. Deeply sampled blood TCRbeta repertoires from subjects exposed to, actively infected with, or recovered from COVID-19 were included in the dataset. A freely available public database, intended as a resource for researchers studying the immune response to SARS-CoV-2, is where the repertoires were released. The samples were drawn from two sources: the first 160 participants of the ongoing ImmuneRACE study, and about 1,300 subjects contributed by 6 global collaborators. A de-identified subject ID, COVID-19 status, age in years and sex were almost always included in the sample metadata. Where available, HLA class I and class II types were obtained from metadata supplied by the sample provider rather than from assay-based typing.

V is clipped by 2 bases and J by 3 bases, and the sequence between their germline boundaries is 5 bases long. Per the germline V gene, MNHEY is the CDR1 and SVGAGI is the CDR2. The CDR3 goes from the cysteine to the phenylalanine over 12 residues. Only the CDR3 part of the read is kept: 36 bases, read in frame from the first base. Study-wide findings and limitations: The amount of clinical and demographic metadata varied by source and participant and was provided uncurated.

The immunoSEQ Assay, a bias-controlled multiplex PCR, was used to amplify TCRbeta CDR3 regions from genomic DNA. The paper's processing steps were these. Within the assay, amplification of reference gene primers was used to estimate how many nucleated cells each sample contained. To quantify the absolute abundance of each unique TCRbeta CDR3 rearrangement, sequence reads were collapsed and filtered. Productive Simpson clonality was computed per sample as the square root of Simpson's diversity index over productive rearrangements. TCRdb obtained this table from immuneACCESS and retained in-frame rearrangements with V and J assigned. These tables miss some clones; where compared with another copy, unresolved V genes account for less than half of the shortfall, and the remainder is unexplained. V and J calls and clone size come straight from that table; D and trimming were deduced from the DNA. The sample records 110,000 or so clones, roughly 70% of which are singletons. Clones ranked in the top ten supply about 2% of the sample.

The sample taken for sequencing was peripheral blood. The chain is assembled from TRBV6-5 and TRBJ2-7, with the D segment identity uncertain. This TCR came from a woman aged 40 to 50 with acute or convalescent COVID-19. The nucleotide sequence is TGTGCCAGCAGTTACCGAGGCTACGAGCAGTACTTC. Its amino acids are CASSYRGYEQYF.